Presented here are 27 T cell receptor beta chains from one specimen sequenced in a study of blood T cell repertoires in COVID-19. Here immunoSEQ multiplex PCR was the method, and the copy in TCRdb shows in-frame clones only, minus some. In the table there are 200,000 to 250,000 clones, under 85% of which are singletons. The sample comprised peripheral blood. Receptors originate from a woman aged 30 to 39 with COVID-19, enrolled during active disease.

The chain couples TRBV24-1 to TRBJ2-1; 10 nucleotides match TRBD2. The CDR3 loop spans 16 amino acids. J gave up 8 bases and V 0 bases, and 6 bases lay outside the gene matches. Germline-derived CDR1 and CDR2 are KGHDR and SFDVKD. The CDR3 DNA follows: TGTGCCACCAGTGATTTGCCCAGCGGGGGGGCCGATGAGCAGTTCTTC. Residues: CATSDLPSGGADEQFF.

The V call is TRBV2, the J call TRBJ1-5; D unclear. The germline CDR1 and CDR2 sequences are SNHLY and FYNNEI. This CDR3 is built from 13 residues. V lost 7 bases to trimming and J lost 0 bases, with 7 bases between them. In DNA, the CDR3 is TGTGCCAGCAAGGCGGATAGCAATCAGCCCCAGCATTTT. Encoded protein: CASKADSNQPQHF.

The CDR3 region has the DNA TGTGCCAGCAGCTTTGGACTAGCGGGGAATGAGCAGTTCTTC. Translation: CASSFGLAGNEQFF. J is TRBJ2-1 and V is TRBV9, with 12 bases lining up with TRBD2. With V trimmed by 4 bases and J by 7 bases, 3 bases remained unmatched. Germline V gene lookup returns CDR1 SGDLS and CDR2 YYNGEE. CDR3 length: 14 residues. The whole variable domain, remainder taken from reference TRBV9 and TRBJ2-1, is DSGVTQTPKHLITATGQRVTLRCSPRSGDLSVYWYQQSLDQGLQFLIQYYNGEERAKGNILERFSAQQFPDLHSELNLSSLELGDSALYFCASSFGLAGNEQFFGPGTRLTVL.

This clone was seen a handful of times. The rearrangement links TRBV11-1 to TRBJ1-1; no clear D. Trimming cost V 1 base and J 10 bases, with 7 bases left between them. Germline CDR1 SGHAT, CDR2 FQDESV (reference sequence). The CDR3 length is 11 residues. In nucleotides, the CDR3 is TGTGCCAGCAGCTTAGGGGGAGGAGCTTTCTTT. Its protein is CASSLGGGAFF.

The chain links TRBV5-4 to TRBJ1-1; D not resolved. Per germline, CDR1 SGHNT and CDR2 YYREEE (reference sequence). Trimming took off 0 bases at V and 1 base at J, with 4 bases between the two ends. CDR3 length equals 13 residues. DNA of the CDR3: TGTGCCAGCAGCTTGGTCCGGAACACTGAAGCTTTCTTT. Amino acids: CASSLVRNTEAFF.

The V call is TRBV6-5, the J call TRBJ1-2; TRBD1 agrees at 9 bases. Trimming took 5 bases from V and 6 from J; bases not matched to a gene: 7. Germline values: CDR1 MNHEY, CDR2 SVGAGI. The CDR3 totals 14 residues. Here the CDR3 DNA reads TGTGCCAGCAGTCCCGGGACAGGGCGAAATGGCTACACCTTC. As protein: CASSPGTGRNGYTF.

The gene calls are TRBV6-5 and TRBJ2-4, with a possible D match to TRBD1 (5 bases). The CDR3 is 13 residues long. V was cut by 6 bases and J by 9 bases, with 15 bases left in between. Per germline, CDR1 MNHEY and CDR2 SVGAGI. Written as DNA, the CDR3 is TGTGCCAGCAGCTTGTCGACAGCCCGCATTCAGTACTTC. This gives the protein CASSLSTARIQYF.

The chain couples TRBV7-9 to TRBJ1-1, with 7 bases fitting TRBD1. The junction had 4 bases not matched to a gene; V was cut back by 3 bases and J by 0 bases. Germline lookup yields CDR1 SEHNR and CDR2 FQNEAQ (reference sequence). The CDR3 loop spans 15 amino acids. For the CDR3, the DNA is TGTGCCAGCAGCTTGGACAGGCCCATGAACACTGAAGCTTTCTTT. This translates into CASSLDRPMNTEAFF.

The J gene is TRBJ2-5, the V gene TRBV6-6; D is possibly TRBD2 (5 bases). Trimming took 5 bases from V and 4 from J, leaving 11 bases between them. The CDR3 is made up of 13 amino acids. Germline V gene data show CDR1 as MNHNY and CDR2 as SVGAGI (reference sequence). CDR3 sequence: CASSQTRLETQYF. For the CDR3, the DNA is TGTGCCAGCAGTCAAACTAGATTAGAGACCCAGTACTTC.

The chain recombines TRBV2 with TRBJ1-1; D call uncertain. The ends were cut back, 5 bases at V and 0 bases at J, with 7 bases in the middle. CDR3 length: 13 residues. Per the germline V gene, CDR1 is SNHLY and CDR2 is FYNNEI. CDR3 coding DNA: TGTGCCAGCAGTAGAGAAATGAACACTGAAGCTTTCTTT. Residues: CASSREMNTEAFF.

The rearrangement joins TRBV12-3 or TRBV12-4 to TRBJ2-5, with unresolved D. The CDR3 extends over 12 amino acids. Trimming pared 4 bases from V and 5 bases from J, leaving 8 bases between. The CDR3 protein is CASSSTSETQYF. DNA for the CDR3: TGTGCCAGCAGTTCGACATCCGAGACCCAGTACTTC.

The chain combines TRBV3-1 (or the pseudogene TRBV3-2) with TRBJ2-7, with D possibly matching TRBD2 (5 bases). CDR1 LGHDT and CDR2 YNNKEL come from the germline V gene (reference sequence). The germline V and J ends were trimmed by 6 bases and 2 bases, with 11 bases remaining between them. The CDR3 is 13 residues long. CDR3 sequence reads: CASSLRGPYEQYF. CDR3 nucleotide sequence: TGTGCCAGCAGTCTCCGAGGGCCCTACGAGCAGTACTTC.

This clone is a singleton in its sample. The chain couples TRBV28 to TRBJ1-4; D perhaps matches TRBD1 (6 bases). Germline loops: CDR1 MDHEN, CDR2 SYDVKM. The CDR3 loop spans 15 amino acids. The V and J ends lost 4 bases and 4 bases respectively, with 13 bases between them. The CDR3 bases are TGTGCCAGCAGTTCACAGGGAAGAGATAATGAAAAACTGTTTTTT. Residues: CASSSQGRDNEKLFF.

This clone was counted once. This chain connects TRBV28 to TRBJ1-5; 7 nucleotides match TRBD1. Germline V gene lookup returns CDR1 MDHEN and CDR2 SYDVKM. Trimming removed 3 bases from V and 3 bases from J; junction bases left unmatched: 5. This CDR3 is 15 amino acids long. The CDR3 here is CASSLRQGINQPQHF. The CDR3 region has the DNA TGTGCCAGCAGTTTGAGACAGGGCATCAATCAGCCCCAGCATTTT. Drawing the rest from reference TRBV28 and TRBJ1-5, the complete variable domain is DVKVTQSSRYLVKRTGEKVFLECVQDMDHENMFWYRQDPGLGLRLIYFSYDVKMKEKGDIPEGYSVSREKKERFSLILESASTNQTSMYLCASSLRQGINQPQHFGDGTRLSIL.

By share, this clone counts as medium-sized. V usage is TRBV7-9 and J usage is TRBJ2-2; 12 nucleotides align to TRBD2. Germline CDR1 is SEHNR and CDR2 is FQNEAQ (reference sequence). V trimming: 4 bases; J trimming: 5 bases; junction bases outside the gene matches: 5. The CDR3 is 16 residues long. DNA of the CDR3: TGTGCCAGCAGCTCTCGGACTAGCGGGACGACCGGGGAGCTGTTTTTT. This translates into CASSSRTSGTTGELFF.

J is TRBJ2-2 and V is TRBV6-5; D possibly corresponds to TRBD1 (7 bases). Trimming stripped 10 bases from V and 3 bases from J, with 15 bases between. CDR1 is MNHEY and CDR2 is SVGAGI in the germline V gene. The CDR3 sequence is 14 residues long. The CDR3 is CATTTGTYTGELFF. The CDR3 nucleotides read TGTGCCACAACGACAGGGACTTACACCGGGGAGCTGTTTTTT.

This clone was detected only a few times. The rearrangement joins TRBV29-1 to TRBJ2-5; maybe TRBD2 (5 bases). CDR1 SQVTM and CDR2 ANQGSEA come from the germline V gene. The V gene lost 7 bases and the J gene lost 4 bases, with 13 bases spanning the gap. The CDR3 extends over 12 amino acids. CDR3 sequence (DNA): TGCAGCGCGGGTGAGGGAAGAGAGACCCAGTACTTC. Protein: CSAGEGRETQYF. Looking up the rest from reference TRBV29-1 and TRBJ2-5 gives the full variable domain: SAVISQKPSRDICQRGTSLTIQCQVDSQVTMMFWYRQQPGQSLTLIATANQGSEATYESGFVIDKFPISRPNLTFSTLTVSNMSPEDSSIYLCSAGEGRETQYFGPGTRLLVL.

Worth noting for this clone: The sample holds other DNA sequences that translate to the same CDR3. The V gene is TRBV12-3 or TRBV12-4, the J gene TRBJ2-7, with D maybe TRBD1 (5 bases). The CDR3 has 12 amino acids. Trimming removed 6 bases at V and 3 bases at J, with 9 bases between. CDR3 bases: TGTGCCAGCAGCTCCGACAGCTACGAGCAGTACTTC. Translated: CASSSDSYEQYF.

This clone was counted a few times. This chain's CDR3 is CAISDLRRHGTGDTEAFF. The CDR3 DNA is TGTGCCATCAGTGACTTGAGGCGCCATGGAACGGGGGACACTGAAGCTTTCTTT. The gene calls are TRBV10-3 and TRBJ1-1; perhaps TRBD1 as D (5 bases). Germline V gene data show CDR1 as ENHRY and CDR2 as SYGVKD. The CDR3 has 18 residues. Trimming left V 3 bases short and J 3 bases short, with 23 bases between.

The chain links TRBV4-2 to TRBJ2-7; D remains ambiguous. Germline V gives CDR1 LGHNA, CDR2 YNFKEQ. The CDR3 runs 15 residues. V gave up 0 bases and J gave up 5 bases, with 14 bases separating them. CDR3 protein: CASSQDGSGGNEQYF. CDR3 nucleotides: TGTGCCAGCAGCCAAGATGGGTCGGGTGGAAACGAGCAGTACTTC.

This chain uses TRBV5-6 with TRBJ1-3; possible D gene TRBD1, 5 bases. Germline V gives CDR1 SGHDT, CDR2 YYEEEE. The CDR3 extends over 15 amino acids. Trimming stripped 4 bases from V and 4 bases from J, with 15 bases between. Here the CDR3 DNA reads TGTGCCAGCAGCGTTACAGGTTTAAGGGGAAACACCATATATTTT. It translates to CASSVTGLRGNTIYF.

The genes are TRBV6-5 and TRBJ2-1; TRBD2 agrees at 7 bases. V dropped 9 bases and J dropped 4; count of bases not matched to a gene: 9. The germline CDR1 and CDR2 sequences are MNHEY and SVGAGI. The CDR3 is 14 residues long. DNA for the CDR3: TGTGCCAGGACGCGAGCGGGAACATACAATGAGCAGTTCTTC. Translated: CARTRAGTYNEQFF.

The chain joins TRBV19 to TRBJ2-7; 7 nucleotides align to TRBD2. The trim removed 4 bases at V and 9 bases at J, leaving 9 bases unmatched. CDR1 and CDR2 from the germline V gene are LNHDA and SQIVND (reference sequence). The CDR3 has 13 residues. The CDR3 here is CASSTMAPGGQYF. The CDR3 region has the DNA TGTGCCAGTAGTACCATGGCCCCGGGGGGGCAGTACTTC.

This clone was seen only once. The V call is TRBV5-1, the J call TRBJ2-1; D is perhaps TRBD1 (5 bases). From germline, CDR1 is SGHRS and CDR2 YFSETQ. The CDR3 has 17 amino acids. V lost 1 base to trimming and J lost 5 bases, with 19 bases between them. DNA for the CDR3: TGCGCCAGCAGCTTGCAAGGCTTAGGTAAAGGGGACAATGAGCAGTTCTTC. Translating gives CASSLQGLGKGDNEQFF. The full variable domain, completed using reference TRBV5-1 and TRBJ2-1, is KAGVTQTPRYLIKTRGQQVTLSCSPISGHRSVSWYQQTPGQGLQFLFEYFSETQRNKGNFPGRFSGRQFSNSRSEMNVSTLELGDSALYLCASSLQGLGKGDNEQFFGPGTRLTVL.

This chain uses TRBV4-3 with TRBJ2-7; 9 bases fit TRBD1. V shed 3 bases, J shed 1 base, and the junction held 1 base outside the gene matches. The CDR3 sequence is 14 residues long. Germline lookup yields CDR1 LGHNA and CDR2 YSLEER. The CDR3 DNA follows: TGCGCCAGCAGCCACGGACAGGGGTCCTACGAGCAGTACTTC. Its translation is CASSHGQGSYEQYF.

The DNA for the CDR3 is TGTGCCAGCAGCTTAGCGATCGGCGGCAATTACAATGAGCAGTTCTTC. Translation gives CASSLAIGGNYNEQFF. The chain joins TRBV7-7 to TRBJ2-1; D ambiguous. Looked up from germline, CDR1 is SSHAT and CDR2 is FNYEAQ (reference sequence). The CDR3 consists of 16 residues. The V end was cut by 0 bases, the J end by 4 bases, with 13 bases between.

This chain links TRBV6-2 or TRBV6-3 with TRBJ1-1, with D tentatively TRBD1 (5 bases). V was shortened by 4 bases and J by 1 base, with 10 bases between the two germline ends. The CDR3 is made up of 14 amino acids. CDR1 and CDR2 (germline): MNHEY, SVGEGT. CDR3 sequence reads: CASSWTWPNTEAFF. CDR3 DNA sequence: TGTGCCAGCAGTTGGACATGGCCGAACACTGAAGCTTTCTTT.